The 27 T cell receptor beta chains below come from one sample, sequenced in a study of CD8 T cells in ankylosing spondylitis. Study-wide results and caveats: Roughly eight highly homologous variants made up a TCR beta motif that seemed to typify ankylosing spondylitis blood.

Which antigens these TCRs recognize remains unknown. Using its own MiXCR run on the 5' RACE reads, TCRdb lists one record per CDR3 protein. Seen here are over 400,000 distinct CDR3 sequences, 25% to 30% observed once, and the top ten hold 0.89%. Sequenced sample: blood, either unsorted or a sorted T cell fraction (not recorded which). The origin of the receptors is a male donor with ankylosing spondylitis.

The chain employs TRBV2 and TRBJ2-3; possible D gene TRBD2, 6 bases. V was trimmed by 6 bases and J by 4 bases, leaving 20 bases between them. Germline V lookup: CDR1 SNHLY, CDR2 FYNNEI. This CDR3 is 16 amino acids long. The DNA for the CDR3 is TGTGCCAGCAGGCGAAGACTAGAGCTTGGCCCAGATACGCAGTATTTT. Its translation is CASRRRLELGPDTQYF.

The chain has TRBV3-1 and TRBJ2-5; unclear D gene. V lost 4 bases to trimming and J lost 3 bases, with 15 bases between them. The germline CDR1 and CDR2 sequences are LGHDT and YNNKEL (reference sequence). This CDR3 has 15 residues. CDR3 DNA: TGTGCCAGCAGCCCTTCGGGCGGTCAGAAAGAGACCCAGTACTTC. It translates to CASSPSGGQKETQYF.

This clonotype was counted only a few times. The CDR3 sequence is CASSGGQTLRYGYTF. The CDR3 DNA follows: TGTGCCAGCAGCGGCGGACAGACCCTGCGTTATGGCTACACCTTC. This chain connects TRBV9 to TRBJ1-2; D possibly corresponds to TRBD1 (6 bases). Germline loops: CDR1 SGDLS, CDR2 YYNGEE. The V end lost 3 bases, the J end lost 5 bases, and 17 bases lay between the germline ends. The CDR3 runs to 15 residues.

CDR3 sequence reads: CASAQVGAKNIQYF. CDR3 nucleotide sequence: TGTGCCAGCGCCCAGGTTGGGGCCAAAAACATTCAGTACTTC. The chain links TRBV12-3 or TRBV12-4 to TRBJ2-4; D remains unclear. The V end was cut by 8 bases, the J end by 1 base, with 12 bases between. The CDR3 is 14 residues long.

This clonotype occurred a few times. The chain recombines TRBV7-9 with TRBJ2-2, with 9 bases fitting TRBD1. J lost 2 bases, V lost 9 bases, and 4 bases had no gene match. The CDR3 has 14 amino acids. The V gene's germline CDR1 is SEHNR and CDR2 FQNEAQ (reference sequence). CDR3 sequence: CARQGASNTGELFF. The CDR3 DNA sequence: TGTGCCAGACAGGGGGCTTCCAACACCGGGGAGCTGTTTTTT.

There are a few counts of this clonotype. V gene TRBV4-2 combines with J gene TRBJ1-5; 8 nucleotides agree with TRBD1. The CDR3 has 15 residues. Germline loops: CDR1 LGHNA, CDR2 YNFKEQ. V gave up 0 bases and J gave up 6 bases; unmatched junction bases: 4. CDR3 region: CASSQDRGRGQPQHF. The CDR3 DNA reads TGTGCCAGCAGCCAAGACAGGGGGCGCGGTCAGCCCCAGCATTTT.

This clonotype came up a few times. The genes are TRBV5-1 and TRBJ1-2, with D unclear. Germline CDR1 reads SGHRS; CDR2 reads YFSETQ. The CDR3 extends over 14 amino acids. V lost 0 bases and J 6 bases, leaving 12 bases between the germline ends. The chain's CDR3 is CASSLEGSQHGYTF. CDR3 nucleotide sequence: TGCGCCAGCAGCTTGGAAGGGAGCCAGCATGGCTACACCTTC.

This clonotype was counted a single time. V is TRBV12-3 or TRBV12-4 and J is TRBJ2-2; D is perhaps TRBD1 or TRBD2 (6 bases each). This CDR3 has 16 residues. V was shortened by 6 bases and J by 4 bases, with 18 bases between the two germline ends. CDR3 DNA sequence: TGTGCCAGCAGAAAGGGACGGGGGCTGGGCACCGGGGAGCTGTTTTTT. This sequence encodes CASRKGRGLGTGELFF.

This rearrangement joins TRBV18 to TRBJ1-3, with TRBD1 matching over 7 bases. This CDR3 has 14 amino acids. V dropped 3 bases and J dropped 15; count of bases not matched to a gene: 14. CDR1 KGHSH and CDR2 LQKENI come from the germline V gene. The CDR3 sequence: CASSPPSAGGSQYF. CDR3 DNA: TGTGCCAGCTCACCCCCTAGTGCAGGGGGTTCCCAATATTTT.

This clonotype was counted only a few times. V and J are TRBV13 and TRBJ2-3; no definite D call. The CDR3 extends over 14 amino acids. Germline CDR1 and CDR2: PRHDT and FYEKMQ (reference sequence). Trimming took 7 bases from V and 5 from J, leaving 16 bases between them. CDR3 sequence: CASTTPSEGDTQYF. The CDR3 coding sequence is TGTGCCAGCACGACCCCCAGCGAAGGAGATACGCAGTATTTT.

The V gene is TRBV28, the J gene TRBJ1-2, with D unresolved. The germline V gene encodes CDR1 MDHEN and CDR2 SYDVKM. The CDR3 is 12 residues long. Deletions cut 3 bases from V and 8 bases from J, with 10 bases between. CDR3 DNA sequence: TGTGCCAGCAGTTTTGGGGATAGGGGCTACACCTTC. Its protein is CASSFGDRGYTF.

V usage is TRBV2 and J usage is TRBJ2-2, with 10 positions matching TRBD1. Trimming took 5 bases from V and 0 from J; bases not matched to a gene: 3. This CDR3 contains 16 residues. From germline, CDR1 is SNHLY and CDR2 FYNNEI. This CDR3 is CASSFGTGANTGELFF. For the CDR3, the DNA is TGTGCCAGCAGTTTCGGGACAGGGGCGAACACCGGGGAGCTGTTTTTT. Combining the CDR3 with reference TRBV2 and TRBJ2-2 gives the whole variable domain EPEVTQTPSHQVTQMGQEVILRCVPISNHLYFYWYRQILGQKVEFLVSFYNNEISEKSEIFDDQFSVERPDGSNFTLKIRSTKLEDSAMYFCASSFGTGANTGELFFGEGSRLTVL.

The chain combines TRBV5-1 with TRBJ2-1, with 10 bases identical to TRBD2. Germline CDR1 is SGHRS and CDR2 is YFSETQ. V lost 4 bases, J lost 7 bases, and 8 bases stayed unmatched. The CDR3 runs to 15 residues. The DNA for the CDR3 is TGCGCCAGCAGCCCCCTAGCTAGCGGGAGTAATGAGCAGTTCTTC. This codes for CASSPLASGSNEQFF.

This clonotype was seen only a few times. The V and J genes are TRBV7-2 and TRBJ1-1, with D perhaps matching TRBD1 (5 bases). The germline V and J ends were trimmed by 3 bases and 2 bases, with 16 bases remaining between them. The CDR3 contains 16 residues. Germline CDR1 SGHTA, CDR2 FQGNSA. The CDR3 protein is CASSFLQGGDNTEAFF. The CDR3, as DNA: TGTGCCAGCAGCTTCCTCCAGGGAGGAGATAACACTGAAGCTTTCTTT.

V is TRBV3-1 and J is TRBJ2-7, with TRBD2 identical over 8 bases. V shed 4 bases, J shed 5 bases, and the junction held 10 bases outside the gene matches. This CDR3 contains 15 residues. CDR1 and CDR2 from the germline V gene are LGHDT and YNNKEL (reference sequence). The CDR3 sequence: CASSPSGRISDEQYV. The CDR3, as DNA: TGTGCCAGCAGCCCCAGCGGGAGAATCTCAGACGAGCAGTACGTC.

The rearrangement joins TRBV5-1 to TRBJ2-5; no definite D call. The V end was cut by 3 bases, the J end by 1 base, with 7 bases between. The CDR3 has 13 amino acids. Germline CDR1 SGHRS, CDR2 YFSETQ. CDR3 DNA sequence: TGCGCCAGCAGCTCCCTTGGCCAAGAGACCCAGTACTTC. Residues: CASSSLGQETQYF. Based on the CDR3 plus reference TRBV5-1 and TRBJ2-5, the full variable domain is KAGVTQTPRYLIKTRGQQVTLSCSPISGHRSVSWYQQTPGQGLQFLFEYFSETQRNKGNFPGRFSGRQFSNSRSEMNVSTLELGDSALYLCASSSLGQETQYFGPGTRLLVL.

This chain connects TRBV24-1 to TRBJ2-1; D is possibly TRBD2 (6 bases). Germline values: CDR1 KGHDR, CDR2 SFDVKD. CDR3 length equals 15 residues. V lost 3 bases, J lost 9 bases, and 17 bases lay in between. The CDR3 bases are TGTGCCACCAGTGATGCTAGCGAGAGAGTTCGTGAGCAGTTCTTC. Protein product: CATSDASERVREQFF.

The chain is built from TRBV7-9 and TRBJ2-1; 7 bases agree with TRBD2. The CDR3 has 16 amino acids. In germline, CDR1 is SEHNR, CDR2 FQNEAQ (reference sequence). The V segment lost 1 base and the J segment 1 base; nucleotides outside the gene matches: 4. The CDR3 protein is CASSLELSGSYNEQFF. CDR3 sequence (DNA): TGTGCCAGCAGCTTAGAGCTTAGCGGGTCCTACAATGAGCAGTTCTTC.

This clonotype was seen only a few times. The rearrangement joins TRBV10-3 to TRBJ2-7, with a weak D call TRBD2 (6 bases). The CDR3 has 17 amino acids. Germline V gives CDR1 ENHRY, CDR2 SYGVKD. Trimming took 2 bases from V and 0 from J, leaving 17 bases between them. CDR3 loop: CAISEGEGAGSSYEQYV. The CDR3 DNA is TGTGCCATCAGTGAGGGGGAAGGCGCGGGAAGCTCCTACGAGCAGTACGTC.

This rearrangement joins TRBV3-1 to TRBJ1-4; 8 bases map to TRBD1. The germline gives CDR1 LGHDT, CDR2 YNNKEL (reference sequence). The CDR3 is 14 residues long. The J segment lost 8 bases and the V segment lost 5 bases, leaving 7 bases of the junction unmatched. The CDR3 sequence: CASSWQGAREKLFF. The DNA of the CDR3 is TGTGCCAGCAGCTGGCAGGGGGCGCGAGAAAAACTGTTTTTT.

The chain couples TRBV7-2 to TRBJ1-1; TRBD1 matches 7 bases. The CDR3 is 13 residues long. The ends lost 1 base at V and 6 bases at J; junction bases unmatched: 2. Germline loops: CDR1 SGHTA, CDR2 FQGNSA. This CDR3 reads CASSLGGGAEAFF. CDR3 DNA: TGTGCCAGCAGCTTAGGAGGGGGCGCTGAAGCTTTCTTT.

This chain uses TRBV5-1 with TRBJ1-4, with unresolved D. Germline loops: CDR1 SGHRS, CDR2 YFSETQ. Trimming removed 6 bases from V and 4 bases from J, with 10 bases in between. The CDR3 covers 13 residues. The CDR3 DNA is TGCGCCAGCAAAGACACCGATAATGAAAAACTGTTTTTT. Amino acids: CASKDTDNEKLFF. Supplemented by reference TRBV5-1 and TRBJ1-4, the full variable domain reads KAGVTQTPRYLIKTRGQQVTLSCSPISGHRSVSWYQQTPGQGLQFLFEYFSETQRNKGNFPGRFSGRQFSNSRSEMNVSTLELGDSALYLCASKDTDNEKLFFGSGTQLSVL.

This clonotype was detected only a few times. The chain is built from TRBV29-1 and TRBJ2-3; D possibly corresponds to TRBD2 (6 bases). Germline assignment: CDR1 SQVTM and CDR2 ANQGSEA. Between the trimmed V and J ends, which lost 5 bases and 0 bases, there was a span of 12 bases. The CDR3 covers 14 residues. The DNA of the CDR3 is TGCAGCGTTACGGGACTCTTTAGCACAGATACGCAGTATTTT. It translates to CSVTGLFSTDTQYF.

This sequence joins TRBV7-8 and TRBJ2-1, with unresolved D. The CDR3 consists of 15 residues. Per germline, CDR1 SGHVS and CDR2 FQNEAQ. Trimming shortened V by 4 bases and J by 4 bases, and 14 bases separated the two germline ends. CDR3 sequence (DNA): TGTGCCAGCAGCTCAGGTGTGGCGGAATACAATGAGCAGTTCTTC. Its translation is CASSSGVAEYNEQFF.

The rearrangement uses TRBV7-9 and TRBJ1-5; TRBD1 matches at 12 bases. From germline, CDR1 is SEHNR and CDR2 FQNEAQ (reference sequence). V lost 4 bases, J lost 6 bases, and 7 bases stayed unmatched. The length of the CDR3 is 16 residues. CDR3 DNA: TGTGCCAGCAGCTCGCAGGGACAGGGGGCAGGTCAGCCCCAGCATTTT. Its translation is CASSSQGQGAGQPQHF.

This clonotype was seen more than once but under ten times. The V call is TRBV5-1, the J call TRBJ2-5; possibly TRBD1 or TRBD2 for D (5 bases each). The V gene's germline CDR1 is SGHRS and CDR2 YFSETQ. The germline V and J ends were trimmed by 4 bases and 1 base, with 14 bases remaining between them. The CDR3 contains 15 residues. Here the CDR3 DNA reads TGCGCCAGCAGCCTCCGGGACGGAAGCCAAGAGACCCAGTACTTC. Protein: CASSLRDGSQETQYF.

This clonotype was counted a few times. The rearrangement uses TRBV5-5 and TRBJ2-1, with D perhaps matching TRBD2 (6 bases). CDR1 is SGHKS and CDR2 is YYEKEE in the germline V gene (reference sequence). Trimming stripped 2 bases from V and 6 bases from J, with 9 bases between. This CDR3 comprises 13 residues. CDR3 sequence reads: CASSFSSVNEQFF. The CDR3 bases are TGTGCCAGCAGCTTTTCTAGCGTCAATGAGCAGTTCTTC.